This T cell receptor (beta chain) originates from a study of long-term antiretroviral therapy in people with HIV. Turning to this clone: Its antigen remains unknown.

At survey level, the immunoSEQ assay was run in its v3.0 version. Assay used: immunoSEQ multiplex PCR; TCRdb lists only in-frame clones, some missing. The data hold tens of thousands of clones, with roughly 77% observed a single time. Study-wide points: Clones that had undergone expansion before ART dominated the repertoire at all time points. Adherence to ART, viral resistance and therapy changes lacked any data. Patients on ART gained diversity, which nonetheless stayed below transplant donor controls. The study found narrower CDR3 length ranges in HIV repertoires than in controls.

The CDR3 sequence is 15 residues long. Trimming took off 0 bases at V and 3 bases at J, with 12 bases between the two ends. Germline CDR1 SGHRS, CDR2 YFSETQ. The starting material was unsorted PBMCs, obtained 0.5 years after starting antiretroviral therapy. The rearrangement links TRBV5-1 to TRBJ2-5, with D maybe TRBD2 (5 bases). This TCR was recovered from a woman aged 40 to 49 with HIV. DNA for the CDR3: TGCGCCAGCAGCTTGGGGCAGGCCGGGGAAGAGACCCAGTACTTC. It is translated as CASSLGQAGEETQYF. Variable domain in full (rest from reference TRBV5-1 and TRBJ2-5): KAGVTQTPRYLIKTRGQQVTLSCSPISGHRSVSWYQQTPGQGLQFLFEYFSETQRNKGNFPGRFSGRQFSNSRSEMNVSTLELGDSALYLCASSLGQAGEETQYFGPGTRLLVL.